This entry features one TCR beta chain sequence. The antigen is unknown. Three rounds of nested PCR, following a modified ARM-PCR protocol, produced the TCRbeta library. TCRdb passed the multiplex PCR reads through MiXCR, listing each CDR3 protein once. The table lists some 100,000 distinct CDR3 sequences, approximately 60% of them singletons. This sample is drawn from a study of tumor and adjacent non-tumor tissue in lung cancer. For the study at large: Stage I to III disease affected about ten men and several women aged about 30 to 76. Each sample yielded 4 million to 4.5 million productive TCRbeta reads on average.

The template was RNA from unsorted bulk tissue. Distant lung tissue was collected more than 3 cm away from the tumor edge. Donors were chemotherapy-naive, newly diagnosed lung cancer surgical patients in China, August–late 2014. The CDR3 has 14 amino acids. V lost 3 bases to trimming and J lost 5 bases, with 17 bases between them. Germline V gene data show CDR1 as DFQATT and CDR2 as SNEGSKA (reference sequence). General observations from the study: In normal lung, the top 100 clones were significantly more dominant than in tumor.

The clonotype originates from a man between 25 and 39 years old with non-small cell lung cancer. The V gene is TRBV20-1, the J gene TRBJ2-7; D is possibly TRBD1 or TRBD2 (5 bases each). The sample comprised distant non-tumor lung tissue. The CDR3 nucleotides are TGCAGTGCTAGGCAGGTTGAGGGGCCGCACGAGCAGTACTTC. It is translated as CSARQVEGPHEQYF.